This T cell receptor (beta chain) was sequenced for a study of CD8+CD57+ T cells in acquired aplastic anemia (dated by TCRdb to the late 2010s). In terms of the full investigation: DNA extracted from sorted CD4+ and CD8+ cells had a mean of about 3.2 ug, with a range of about 0.2 to 30 ug. A CD8+CD57+ expansion meant a frequency higher than the mean frequency seen in healthy subjects.

Flow cytometry had shown CD8+CD57+ cell expansion in the patients selected for sequencing. Every patient had severe acquired aplastic anemia, diagnosed using the International Study of Aplastic Anemia and Agranulocytosis and Camitta criteria. No therapy had been received by the patients at the time of blood sampling. In the study, sorted CD4+ and CD8+ blood T cells from patients with severe aplastic anemia and from healthy subjects underwent deep sequencing of TCR repertoires. Patients were enrolled under clinicaltrials.gov protocols 00001620, 01623167, 00001397, 00071045, 00081523 and 00961064 in the USA. Ficoll-Paque density gradient centrifugation was used to isolate peripheral blood mononuclear cells. Before DNA extraction, CD4+ and CD8+ T cells were sorted with FACS or magnetic beads. Counted from cysteine to phenylalanine, this CDR3 has 14 amino acids. The CDR3 DNA has 42 bases and is translated from base 1. From a lookup of the germline V gene (reference sequence), CDR1 and CDR2 are WNHNN and SYGVQD. The trim is 8 bases for V and 4 bases for J, with a gap of 15 bases between the germline ends.

TCR beta VDJ combination and CDR3 sequence profiling used genomic DNA as the template. An Illumina HiSeq 2000 was the platform used for TCR repertoire sequencing. In the source study's methods: TRBV/TRBJ rearrangement plots, CDR3 size and DJ length profiles, and Simpson's diversity index were used to evaluate the repertoires. Whichever DNA sequence was most abundant in the deep sequencing data was defined as the immunodominant clone. CDR3 amino acid sequences were screened for sharing across subjects and compared with published repertoires and the VDJdb database. TCRdb reworked the public reads: Q25 trimming with fastp, MiXCR clone assembly, productive beta chains retained. One record per CDR3 amino acid sequence lists the most common genes and DNA. The V and J calls were determined by TCRdb, not by the authors. This sample gives approximately 190,000 distinct CDR3 sequences in total; just under 50% of them show up just once. Around 8.8% of the sample is taken by the ten largest.

Concerning this clonotype itself: The specificity of this receptor is unknown. Base qualities were left out, and no much larger clone turns up one base away.

The full study reports these points: Patients and healthy controls showed no significant difference in CD8+ Simpson's diversity (P=0.060). Roughly 30 CD8+ CDR3 sequences were found to be shared between patients and controls, but these sequences appeared to be highly expressed in patients and within the immunodominant clones of the patients.

Sequencing was performed on sorted CD4+, CD8+, or CD8+CD57+ T cells (not recorded which) from PBMCs. The chain uses TRBV10-1 and TRBJ1-3; tentative D gene TRBD1, with 5 bases matching. This clonotype was sampled from a human donor with aplastic anemia. The CDR3 region has the sequence CASGQGLAGNTIYF. The nucleotides read TGCGCCAGCGGCCAGGGACTAGCGGGAAACACCATATATTTT.